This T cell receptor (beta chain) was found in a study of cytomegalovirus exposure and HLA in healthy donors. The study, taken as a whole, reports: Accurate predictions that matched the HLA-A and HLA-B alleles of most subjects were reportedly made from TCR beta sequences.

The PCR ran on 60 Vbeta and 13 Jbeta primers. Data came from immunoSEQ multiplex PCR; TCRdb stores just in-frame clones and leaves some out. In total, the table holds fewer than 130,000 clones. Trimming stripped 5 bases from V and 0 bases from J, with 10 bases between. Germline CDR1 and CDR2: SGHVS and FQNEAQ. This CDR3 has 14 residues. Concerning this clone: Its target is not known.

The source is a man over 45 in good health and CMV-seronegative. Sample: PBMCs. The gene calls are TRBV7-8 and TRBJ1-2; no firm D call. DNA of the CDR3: TGTGCCAGCAGCCCCAGGCTAACTAACTATGGCTACACCTTC. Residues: CASSPRLTNYGYTF.